Reported below is one T cell receptor beta chain. This sample was taken from a study of blood T cell repertoires in COVID-19. CDR3 length: 16 amino acids. With 3 bases removed from V and 3 bases from J, the gap between germline ends came to 15 bases. The germline V gene encodes CDR1 SGHNT and CDR2 YYREEE (reference sequence). Repertoires were generated with immunoSEQ multiplex PCR, while TCRdb's copy carries only in-frame clones and drops some. The data show roughly 330,000 clones, with around 87% seen just once and approximately 5% held by the top ten. This clonotype was obtained from a woman under 40 who had recovered from COVID-19. The genes are TRBV5-4 and TRBJ1-4, with D perhaps matching TRBD1 (6 bases). The sequenced sample consisted of PBMCs or T cells enriched from blood (not recorded which). Here the CDR3 reads CASSSKTDRSNEKLFF. The CDR3 DNA follows: TGTGCCAGCAGCTCTAAGACGGACAGATCTAATGAAAAACTGTTTTTT.